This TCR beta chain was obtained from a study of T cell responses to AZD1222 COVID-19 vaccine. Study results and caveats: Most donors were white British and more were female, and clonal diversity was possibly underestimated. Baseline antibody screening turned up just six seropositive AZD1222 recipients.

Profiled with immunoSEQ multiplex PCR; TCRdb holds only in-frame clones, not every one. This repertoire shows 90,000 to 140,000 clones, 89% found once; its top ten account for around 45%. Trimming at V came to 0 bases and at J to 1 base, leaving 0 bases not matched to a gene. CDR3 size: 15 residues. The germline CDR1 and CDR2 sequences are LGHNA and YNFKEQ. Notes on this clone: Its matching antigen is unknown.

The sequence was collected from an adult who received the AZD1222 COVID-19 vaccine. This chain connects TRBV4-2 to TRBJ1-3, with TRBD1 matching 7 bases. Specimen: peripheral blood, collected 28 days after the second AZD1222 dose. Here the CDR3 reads CASSQDRGSGNTIYF. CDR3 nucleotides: TGTGCCAGCAGCCAAGACAGGGGGTCTGGAAACACCATATATTTT.